The next 8 T cell receptor beta chains were all read from a single sample in a study of cytomegalovirus exposure and HLA in healthy donors (dated by TCRdb to about 2017). Preparation of the library involved the immunoSEQ multiplex PCR assay. A mixture of 60 forward primers for TCR Vbeta segments and 13 reverse primers for TCR Jbeta segments was used in the multiplex PCR. TCRdb retrieved this table from immuneACCESS and kept in-frame rearrangements only. Not all clones are present; in checked studies, unresolved V genes account for under half, and no reason is known for the remainder. Present in this sample are more than 140,000 clones, almost 80% of which were seen just once. Roughly 0.7% of the sample belongs to the ten largest clones. The material sequenced was PBMCs. Source of these receptors: a male donor in good health and CMV-seronegative.

On this clone: One end of the junction is discordant with germline, which a read error may explain. The chain uses TRBV7-2 and TRBJ2-7; 10 nucleotides line up with TRBD2. The germline V gene has CDR1 SGHTA and CDR2 FQGNSA. The CDR3 contains 15 residues. The CDR3 bases are TGTGCCAGCAGCGTAGCGGGGGGAGGCTCTTACGAGCAGTACTTC. Translating it yields CASSVAGGGSYEQYF.

As regards this clone: Relative to the germline gene, one junction end is altered; a read error may explain this. The genes are TRBV7-2 and TRBJ2-3; 7 bases are shared with TRBD2. The CDR3 spans 16 residues. Germline V lookup: CDR1 SGHTA, CDR2 FQGNSA. CDR3 nucleotide sequence: TGTGCCAGCAGCCTAGCAGCGGGGTACGGCACAGATACGCAGTATTTT. As protein: CASSLAAGYGTDTQYF. Filled out from reference TRBV7-2 and TRBJ2-3, the complete variable domain reads GAGVSQSPSNKVTEKGKDVELRCDPISGHTALYWYRQSLGQGLEFLIYFQGNSAPDKSGLPSDRFSAERTGGSVSTLTIQRTQQEDSAVYLCASSLAAGYGTDTQYFGPGTRLTVL.

The chain carries TRBV7-2 and TRBJ2-6; 11 positions agree with TRBD2. The CDR3 is 18 residues long. The germline V gene encodes CDR1 SGHTA and CDR2 FQGNSA. Trimming cost V 5 bases and J 1 base; bases outside gene matches: 7. The CDR3 here is CASSVMASGRSGANVLTF. As DNA, the CDR3 is TGTGCCAGCAGCGTAATGGCTAGCGGGAGGTCTGGGGCCAACGTCCTGACTTTC. The variable domain in full, completed from reference TRBV7-2 and TRBJ2-6, reads GAGVSQSPSNKVTEKGKDVELRCDPISGHTALYWYRQSLGQGLEFLIYFQGNSAPDKSGLPSDRFSAERTGGSVSTLTIQRTQQEDSAVYLCASSVMASGRSGANVLTFGAGSRLTVL.

This clone was detected only a few times. This chain links TRBV6-5 with TRBJ1-6, with 8 bases lining up with TRBD1. This CDR3 is 14 amino acids long. V shed 8 bases, J shed 7 bases, and the junction held 7 bases outside the gene matches. CDR1 MNHEY and CDR2 SVGAGI come from the germline V gene. CDR3 amino acids: CASGSGGKNSPLHF. The DNA for the CDR3 is TGTGCCAGCGGATCAGGGGGCAAAAATTCACCCCTCCACTTT.

J is TRBJ2-7 and V is TRBV6-5, with D possibly matching TRBD1 (5 bases). The length of the CDR3 is 14 residues. Germline loops: CDR1 MNHEY, CDR2 SVGAGI. The V end was cut by 4 bases, the J end by 1 base, with 11 bases between. The CDR3 DNA reads TGTGCCAGCAGTTTGACGACAGAATCCTACGAGCAGTACTTC. Residues: CASSLTTESYEQYF.

The chain joins TRBV7-2 to TRBJ1-2, with 8 nucleotides matching TRBD1. The germline CDR1 and CDR2 sequences are SGHTA and FQGNSA. The CDR3 spans 15 residues. J was trimmed by 8 bases and V by 6 bases; bases with no gene match: 14. CDR3 protein: CASSIDRGRAGGYTF. CDR3 sequence (DNA): TGTGCCAGCAGTATCGACAGGGGACGAGCGGGCGGCTACACCTTC.

The chain carries TRBV5-6 and TRBJ2-5; TRBD2 matches at 9 bases. V was pared by 1 base and J by 5 bases, with 9 bases of the junction left unmatched. CDR3 length: 16 amino acids. The germline CDR1 and CDR2 sequences are SGHDT and YYEEEE. CDR3 sequence reads: CASSLRVAGDHETQYF. DNA of the CDR3: TGTGCCAGCAGCTTGAGGGTAGCGGGGGATCATGAGACCCAGTACTTC.

The chain links TRBV9 to TRBJ2-1, with 7 bases matching TRBD2. Germline CDR1 reads SGDLS; CDR2 reads YYNGEE. The V and J ends lost 3 bases and 9 bases, in that order; junction bases with no gene match: 6. There are 13 residues in the CDR3. The DNA of the CDR3 is TGTGCCAGCAGCGCCGTCCCGGGGGGTGAGCAGTTCTTC. Its protein is CASSAVPGGEQFF.